Below, 22 T cell receptor beta chains from the same sample are listed, as sequenced in a study of blood T cell repertoires in COVID-19. Here immunoSEQ multiplex PCR was the method, and the copy in TCRdb shows in-frame clones only, minus some. The table includes about 270,000 clones, about 83% detected once. The sample was peripheral blood. These receptors originate from a man at least 80 years old with acute or convalescent COVID-19.

This clone was seen a handful of times. The chain has TRBV7-9 and TRBJ2-1, with 11 nucleotides matching TRBD1. Germline CDR1 SEHNR, CDR2 FQNEAQ (reference sequence). V was pared by 8 bases and J by 4 bases, with 4 bases of the junction left unmatched. CDR3 length: 14 amino acids. The CDR3 DNA reads as TGTGCCAGCCGCCGGGACAGGGGGTACAATGAGCAGTTCTTC. Translation: CASRRDRGYNEQFF.

The V call is TRBV28, the J call TRBJ2-5, with D maybe TRBD2 (5 bases). The CDR3 has 14 residues. The germline V gene encodes CDR1 MDHEN and CDR2 SYDVKM. V lost 3 bases, J lost 2 bases, and 10 bases lay in between. The CDR3 loop is CASSFGGPQETQYF. In DNA, the CDR3 is TGTGCCAGCAGTTTTGGCGGGCCACAAGAGACCCAGTACTTC.

The genes are TRBV18 and TRBJ2-2; 10 positions agree with TRBD2. The trim removed 3 bases at V and 6 bases at J, leaving 7 bases unmatched. Germline assignment: CDR1 KGHSH and CDR2 LQKENI. The CDR3 totals 16 residues. The CDR3 DNA reads TGTGCCAGCTCACCCCGAACGGGACTAGCGTCCGGGGAGCTGTTTTTT. This codes for CASSPRTGLASGELFF.

Only a few counts were recorded for this clone. The V call is TRBV19, the J call TRBJ2-6; D unclear. The V gene's germline CDR1 is LNHDA and CDR2 SQIVND (reference sequence). Trimming took off 7 bases at V and 1 base at J, with 14 bases between the two ends. The CDR3 length is 16 residues. The CDR3, as DNA: TGTGCCAGTACCTACTTGCGGCAATCTGGGGCCAACGTCCTGACTTTC. This codes for CASTYLRQSGANVLTF. Variable domain in full (rest from reference TRBV19 and TRBJ2-6): DGGITQSPKYLFRKEGQNVTLSCEQNLNHDAMYWYRQDPGQGLRLIYYSQIVNDFQKGDIAEGYSVSREKKESFPLTVTSAQKNPTAFYLCASTYLRQSGANVLTFGAGSRLTVL.

The J gene is TRBJ2-2, the V gene TRBV9; perhaps TRBD2 as D (5 bases). The CDR3 covers 16 residues. CDR1 is SGDLS and CDR2 is YYNGEE in the germline V gene. Trimming removed 0 bases at V and 3 bases at J, with 12 bases between. The CDR3 coding sequence is TGTGCCAGCAGCGTAGGGGAGCTAGGGTACACCGGGGAGCTGTTTTTT. Protein: CASSVGELGYTGELFF.

The chain employs TRBV6-4 and TRBJ2-1, with 13 bases aligning to TRBD2. CDR3 length: 15 residues. V shed 5 bases and J 6 bases; nucleotides not matched to a gene: 4. Germline V gene sequence: CDR1 MRHNA, CDR2 SNTAGT. The CDR3: CASSPGLAGTNEQFF. CDR3 bases: TGTGCCAGCAGTCCGGGACTAGCGGGAACCAATGAGCAGTTCTTC.

V gene TRBV7-7 combines with J gene TRBJ1-5; D not resolved. CDR3 length: 13 amino acids. Trimming took 2 bases from V and 5 from J, leaving 7 bases between them. Germline V gene lookup returns CDR1 SSHAT and CDR2 FNYEAQ (reference sequence). The CDR3 DNA reads as TGTGCCAGCAGCTTAACAGTCGATCAGCCCCAGCATTTT. Encoded protein: CASSLTVDQPQHF.

The chain recombines TRBV2 with TRBJ2-7; TRBD1 agrees at 8 bases. This CDR3 is built from 15 residues. Germline V gene sequence: CDR1 SNHLY, CDR2 FYNNEI. The J segment lost 3 bases and the V segment lost 6 bases, leaving 10 bases of the junction unmatched. The CDR3, as DNA: TGTGCCAGCAGGGCAGGACAGGGTCGGCACTACGAGCAGTACTTC. Residues: CASRAGQGRHYEQYF.

With regard to this clone: Other DNA sequences from this sample encode an identical CDR3 as well. This chain joins TRBV5-1 and TRBJ1-1; D perhaps matches TRBD1 (5 bases). This CDR3 region has 14 residues. CDR1 is SGHRS, CDR2 YFSETQ, per germline. V was shortened by 1 base and J by 4 bases, with 11 bases between the two germline ends. The CDR3: CASSLNGGGTEAFF. For the CDR3, the DNA is TGCGCCAGCAGCTTGAACGGCGGGGGCACTGAAGCTTTCTTT.

This chain links TRBV4-1 with TRBJ1-5; possibly TRBD1 for D (5 bases). This CDR3 is 16 amino acids long. The germline V gene has CDR1 MGHRA and CDR2 YSYEKL. The V gene lost 3 bases and the J gene lost 4 bases, with 16 bases spanning the gap. The CDR3 DNA reads as TGCGCCAGCAGCCACCGAGACGGGGGTATAAATCAGCCCCAGCATTTT. Translated: CASSHRDGGINQPQHF.

V gene TRBV5-1 combines with J gene TRBJ2-7; 7 nucleotides agree with TRBD1. Germline V gene lookup returns CDR1 SGHRS and CDR2 YFSETQ. The CDR3 totals 14 residues. The V segment lost 6 bases and the J segment 3 bases; nucleotides outside the gene matches: 9. The CDR3 nucleotides are TGCGCCAGCACCCTCGGGGCAGGGGGCTACGAGCAGTACTTC. Amino acids: CASTLGAGGYEQYF.

This sequence joins TRBV19 and TRBJ2-2; 8 nucleotides match TRBD2. Germline V lookup: CDR1 LNHDA, CDR2 SQIVND (reference sequence). The length of the CDR3 is 15 residues. Germline trimming cut 7 bases from V and 3 bases from J; bases unmatched to any gene: 7. The CDR3 loop reads CASTRGLADTGELFF. The CDR3 bases are TGTGCCAGTACCAGAGGACTAGCAGACACCGGGGAGCTGTTTTTT.

This clone was seen only once. The chain combines TRBV28 with TRBJ1-6; D is unclear. This CDR3 has 15 residues. The V gene's germline CDR1 is MDHEN and CDR2 SYDVKM. The V and J ends lost 7 bases and 7 bases respectively, with 17 bases between them. CDR3 nucleotides: TGTGCCAGCATTCGCACCGGGAGCCCGAATTCACCCCTCCACTTT. Protein product: CASIRTGSPNSPLHF. Full variable domain (rest looked up from reference TRBV28 and TRBJ1-6): DVKVTQSSRYLVKRTGEKVFLECVQDMDHENMFWYRQDPGLGLRLIYFSYDVKMKEKGDIPEGYSVSREKKERFSLILESASTNQTSMYLCASIRTGSPNSPLHFGNGTRLTVT.

This chain uses TRBV3-1 (or the pseudogene TRBV3-2) with TRBJ2-6; D not certain. This CDR3 spans 16 amino acids. Looked up from germline, CDR1 is LGHDT and CDR2 is YNNKEL (reference sequence). The V gene lost 0 bases and the J gene lost 0 bases, with 6 bases spanning the gap. CDR3 sequence: CASSQDFSSGANVLTF. The CDR3 bases are TGTGCCAGCAGCCAAGATTTCAGCTCTGGGGCCAACGTCCTGACTTTC.

This chain uses TRBV29-1 with TRBJ2-3, with D perhaps matching TRBD2 (5 bases). Trimming took off 8 bases at V and 2 bases at J, with 11 bases between the two ends. Germline CDR1 reads SQVTM; CDR2 reads ANQGSEA. This CDR3 comprises 12 residues. CDR3 DNA sequence: TGCAGCTGTGGGCGGGCCACAGATACGCAGTATTTT. Translated: CSCGRATDTQYF.

The rearrangement uses TRBV5-5 and TRBJ2-3; maybe TRBD2 (7 bases). The length of the CDR3 is 14 residues. Per germline, CDR1 SGHKS and CDR2 YYEKEE (reference sequence). V lost 1 base and J lost 4, with 10 bases in between. CDR3 DNA sequence: TGTGCCAGCAGCTTGACAGGGAGGGCAGATACGCAGTATTTT. It codes for CASSLTGRADTQYF.

The rearrangement links TRBV28 to TRBJ2-7; 7 bases are shared with TRBD1. The CDR3 length is 13 residues. After removal of 6 bases from V and 0 bases from J, the junction contained 2 bases not matched to a gene. Germline CDR1 reads MDHEN; CDR2 reads SYDVKM. CDR3 bases: TGTGCCAGCAGCCGGGACAGCTCCTACGAGCAGTACTTC. This encodes CASSRDSSYEQYF.

This clone was counted only a few times. The chain is built from TRBV6-5 and TRBJ1-2; TRBD1 agrees at 9 bases. From germline, CDR1 is MNHEY and CDR2 SVGAGI. The junction had 10 bases not matched to a gene; V was cut back by 6 bases and J by 8 bases. The CDR3 has 14 residues. As DNA, the CDR3 is TGTGCCAGCAGCCTACTACAGGGGGCACAGGGCTACACCTTC. It translates to CASSLLQGAQGYTF.

The chain employs TRBV19 and TRBJ2-5, with D perhaps TRBD2 (6 bases). This CDR3 contains 15 residues. The germline V gene has CDR1 LNHDA and CDR2 SQIVND (reference sequence). V was shortened by 1 base and J by 4 bases, with 13 bases between the two germline ends. CDR3 coding DNA: TGTGCCAGTAGTATAGGCGGAGTCGGGGGAGAGACCCAGTACTTC. Its protein product is CASSIGGVGGETQYF.

V and J are TRBV7-2 and TRBJ1-1; TRBD1 aligns across 9 bases. There are 14 residues in the CDR3. From germline, CDR1 is SGHTA and CDR2 FQGNSA. The ends lost 10 bases at V and 4 bases at J; junction bases unmatched: 10. The CDR3 region is CATAGQGGVTEAFF. Here the CDR3 DNA reads TGTGCCACCGCGGGACAGGGAGGGGTCACTGAAGCTTTCTTT.

The V and J genes are TRBV28 and TRBJ2-7; 8 bases are a match to TRBD1. This CDR3 region has 13 residues. Looked up from germline, CDR1 is MDHEN and CDR2 is SYDVKM. Unmatched junction bases numbered 3, after V lost 6 bases and J lost 2 bases. CDR3: CASRSDRAYEQYF. The CDR3 nucleotides are TGTGCCAGCAGATCGGACAGGGCCTACGAGCAGTACTTC.

The chain couples TRBV27 to TRBJ1-2; D is uncertain. Germline CDR1 reads MNHEY; CDR2 reads SMNVEV (reference sequence). Trimming removed 3 bases from V and 6 bases from J, with 14 bases in between. CDR3 length equals 14 residues. As DNA, the CDR3 is TGTGCCAGCAGTTTGAAGGCAGGCCCCCATGGCTACACCTTC. It is translated as CASSLKAGPHGYTF.